What follows describes a single TCR beta chain. This entry is derived from a study of T cell responses to AZD1222 COVID-19 vaccine. The assay was immunoSEQ multiplex PCR, and TCRdb's table has in-frame clones only and misses some. This table holds 80,000 or so clones, 85% to 90% found once. The J segment lost 3 bases and the V segment lost 7 bases, leaving 11 bases of the junction unmatched. Germline V gene sequence: CDR1 SGHNT, CDR2 YYREEE (reference sequence). The CDR3 covers 15 residues. The chain recombines TRBV5-4 with TRBJ2-3; 7 nucleotides agree with TRBD2. This specimen was peripheral blood, taken on day 0 of AZD1222 vaccination. The source of this sequence is an adult in good health. The CDR3, as DNA: TGTGCCAGCGGGCCGAGGGCGGGGGTAACAGATACGCAGTATTTT. This encodes CASGPRAGVTDTQYF.